The 2 T cell receptor beta chains below all came from one sample that was sequenced in a study of graft-versus-host responses after intestinal transplantation. Their recognized antigens are unknown. Assay: immunoSEQ multiplex PCR; the TCRdb copy retains only in-frame clones and omits some. Altogether more than 100,000 clones are present, approximately 95% being singletons, with the ten largest covering around 3%. Sequencing used unstimulated CD8+ T cells sorted from spleen or lymph node cells, obtained before intestinal transplant. These receptors all come from a human donor who received an intestinal transplant.

The chain combines TRBV15 with TRBJ2-7; 10 positions agree with TRBD1. The V gene end was trimmed by 3 bases and the J gene end by 4 bases; junction bases not matched to a gene: 3. There are 14 residues in the CDR3. Germline lookup yields CDR1 LNHNV and CDR2 YYDKDF (reference sequence). CDR3 bases: TGTGCCACCAGCAGTGCGGGACAGGGGTACGAGCAGTACTTC. It encodes CATSSAGQGYEQYF.

The chain has TRBV30 and TRBJ2-7; 9 positions agree with TRBD2. Germline trimming cut 4 bases from V and 11 bases from J; bases unmatched to any gene: 6. Germline values: CDR1 GTSNPN, CDR2 SVGIG (reference sequence). The CDR3 consists of 11 residues. The CDR3 region has the DNA TGTGCCTGGAAGTTAGCGGGAGAGAAGTACTTC. Its protein product is CAWKLAGEKYF.